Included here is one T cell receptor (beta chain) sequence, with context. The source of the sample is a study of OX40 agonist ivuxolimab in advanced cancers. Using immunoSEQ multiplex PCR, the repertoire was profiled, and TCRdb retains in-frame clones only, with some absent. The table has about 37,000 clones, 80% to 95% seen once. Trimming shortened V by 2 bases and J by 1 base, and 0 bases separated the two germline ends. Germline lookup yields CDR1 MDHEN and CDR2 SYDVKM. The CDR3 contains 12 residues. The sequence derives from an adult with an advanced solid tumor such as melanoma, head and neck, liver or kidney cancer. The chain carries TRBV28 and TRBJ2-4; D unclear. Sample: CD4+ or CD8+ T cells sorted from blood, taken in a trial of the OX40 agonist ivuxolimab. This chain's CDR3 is CASSLAKNIQYF. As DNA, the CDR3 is TGTGCCAGCAGTTTAGCCAAAAACATTCAGTACTTC.